These 21 T cell receptor beta chains were sequenced from one sample in a study of blood T cell repertoires in COVID-19. Repertoires were generated with immunoSEQ multiplex PCR, while TCRdb's copy carries only in-frame clones and drops some. The table records roughly 200,000 clones, around 95% of them present only once. The sample comprised peripheral blood. Source of these receptors: a man between 25 and 39 years old with COVID-19, enrolled during active disease.

The chain carries TRBV5-6 and TRBJ2-7; 9 positions agree with TRBD1. CDR3 length: 15 amino acids. V lost 5 bases to trimming and J lost 1 base; unmatched junction nucleotides: 7. From germline, CDR1 is SGHDT and CDR2 YYEEEE. The CDR3 loop reads CASRTQGAGSYEQYF. For the CDR3, the DNA is TGTGCCAGCAGGACACAGGGGGCCGGGTCCTACGAGCAGTACTTC.

The chain carries TRBV9 and TRBJ2-3; 10 nucleotides align to TRBD1. V lost 0 bases and J lost 7; bases outside the gene matches: 2. Germline V gives CDR1 SGDLS, CDR2 YYNGEE. The CDR3 runs 14 residues. CDR3 DNA sequence: TGTGCCAGCAGCGTAGAGGGACAGGGGTATACGCAGTATTTT. Its protein product is CASSVEGQGYTQYF.

A single count supports this clone. V gene TRBV28 combines with J gene TRBJ1-2; D is perhaps TRBD1 (6 bases). V lost 6 bases and J 3 bases, leaving 14 bases between the germline ends. The germline V gene has CDR1 MDHEN and CDR2 SYDVKM. The CDR3 sequence is 14 residues long. As DNA, the CDR3 is TGTGCCAGCAGGCCGGACAGAACCGACTATGGCTACACCTTC. Translated: CASRPDRTDYGYTF.

The chain uses TRBV5-1 and TRBJ1-1; D not resolved. This CDR3 contains 16 residues. Germline V gene sequence: CDR1 SGHRS, CDR2 YFSETQ. With 0 bases removed from V and 0 bases from J, the gap between germline ends came to 12 bases. DNA of the CDR3: TGCGCCAGCAGCTTGGGATTTGGCGGGGTGAACACTGAAGCTTTCTTT. It codes for CASSLGFGGVNTEAFF.

CDR3: CASSPDYGYTF. As DNA, the CDR3 is TGTGCCAGCAGCCCGGACTATGGCTACACCTTC. The rearrangement uses TRBV7-9 and TRBJ1-2, with D uncertain. V was clipped by 5 bases and J by 3 bases, with 4 bases between them. The germline gives CDR1 SEHNR, CDR2 FQNEAQ (reference sequence). The CDR3 spans 11 residues.

In this sample, this clone turned up once. V gene TRBV15 combines with J gene TRBJ1-2, with 8 bases matching TRBD1. The CDR3 is 17 amino acids. V gave up 3 bases and J gave up 7 bases; unmatched junction bases: 16. Germline V lookup: CDR1 LNHNV, CDR2 YYDKDF (reference sequence). CDR3 nucleotide sequence: TGTGCCACCAGCAGTATCCGGGACAGGCGAATAGCGGGTGGCTACACCTTC. Its translation: CATSSIRDRRIAGGYTF.

This chain connects TRBV19 to TRBJ2-7; possible D gene TRBD2, 6 bases. Looked up from germline, CDR1 is LNHDA and CDR2 is SQIVND (reference sequence). This CDR3 contains 15 residues. The V and J ends lost 6 bases and 2 bases respectively, with 17 bases between them. The CDR3 reads CASSDYGTEPYEQYF. In nucleotides, the CDR3 is TGTGCCAGTAGCGACTACGGGACTGAGCCCTACGAGCAGTACTTC.

V is TRBV12-3 or TRBV12-4 and J is TRBJ1-1, with TRBD1 matching over 9 bases. V lost 5 bases to trimming and J lost 8 bases; unmatched junction nucleotides: 6. The CDR3 totals 13 residues. The CDR3 bases are TGTGCCAGCAGTACTCAACAGGGGGCCGAAGCTTTCTTT. It codes for CASSTQQGAEAFF.

The CDR3: CASSPPTGGNTGELFF. CDR3 DNA: TGTGCCAGCTCACCACCGACGGGGGGGAACACCGGGGAGCTGTTTTTT. The V and J genes are TRBV18 and TRBJ2-2; 7 bases match TRBD2. The CDR3 totals 16 residues. CDR1 KGHSH and CDR2 LQKENI come from the germline V gene. Trimming at V came to 0 bases and at J to 1 base, leaving 2 bases not matched to a gene.

This clone was found once. The CDR3 sequence: CASSHRQGSEGYTF. DNA of the CDR3: TGTGCCAGCAGTCACCGACAGGGCTCGGAGGGCTACACCTTC. The J gene is TRBJ1-2, the V gene TRBV27, with 7 bases that match TRBD1. CDR3 length equals 14 residues. J was trimmed by 8 bases and V by 5 bases; bases with no gene match: 11. Germline CDR1 and CDR2: MNHEY and SMNVEV (reference sequence).

In its sample, this clone was seen once. The chain joins TRBV10-3 to TRBJ1-6; no definite D call. Trimming stripped 4 bases from V and 8 bases from J, with 9 bases between. The CDR3 covers 13 residues. Germline V gives CDR1 ENHRY, CDR2 SYGVKD. The CDR3 nucleotides read TGTGCCATCAGTGGTACAGCCGATTCACCCCTCCACTTT. It codes for CAISGTADSPLHF.

This clone was seen only once. V is TRBV3-1 (or the pseudogene TRBV3-2) and J is TRBJ1-3; no clear D. V was trimmed by 0 bases and J by 3 bases, leaving 6 bases between them. Looked up from germline, CDR1 is LGHDT and CDR2 is YNNKEL (reference sequence). The CDR3 length is 14 residues. This chain's CDR3 is CASSQDPGGNTIYF. The CDR3 region has the DNA TGTGCCAGCAGCCAAGACCCGGGTGGAAACACCATATATTTT.

This chain joins TRBV12-3 or TRBV12-4 and TRBJ2-7; TRBD2 might be the D (5 bases). The CDR3 covers 12 residues. The V end lost 3 bases, the J end lost 5 bases, and 8 bases lay between the germline ends. For the CDR3, the DNA is TGTGCCAGCAGTTTGTGGGGAGACGAGCAGTACTTC. Protein product: CASSLWGDEQYF.

This chain joins TRBV2 and TRBJ1-4, with D uncertain. Germline loops: CDR1 SNHLY, CDR2 FYNNEI. The CDR3 spans 13 residues. V was trimmed by 2 bases and J by 8 bases, leaving 9 bases between them. The CDR3 spells CASSERRGEKLFF. In nucleotides, the CDR3 is TGTGCCAGCAGTGAACGACGGGGAGAAAAACTGTTTTTT.

This chain connects TRBV2 to TRBJ1-2, with D possibly being TRBD1 (6 bases). This CDR3 is 14 amino acids long. Germline V gene data show CDR1 as SNHLY and CDR2 as FYNNEI. Trimming took off 5 bases at V and 2 bases at J, with 12 bases between the two ends. CDR3 residues: CASSLNRENYGYTF. CDR3 sequence (DNA): TGTGCCAGCAGTTTAAACAGGGAAAACTATGGCTACACCTTC.

V gene TRBV3-1 (or the pseudogene TRBV3-2) combines with J gene TRBJ1-3, with D maybe TRBD1 (6 bases). CDR3 length: 17 amino acids. Trimming pared 1 base from V and 0 bases from J, leaving 13 bases between. Germline lookup yields CDR1 LGHDT and CDR2 YNNKEL (reference sequence). The CDR3 nucleotides read TGTGCCAGCAGCCAAGGAGGGGGGGGCCGCTCTGGAAACACCATATATTTT. Translation: CASSQGGGGRSGNTIYF.

The chain carries TRBV5-1 and TRBJ1-1, with 7 bases aligning to TRBD1. This CDR3 is 18 amino acids long. J was trimmed by 0 bases and V by 0 bases; bases with no gene match: 11. CDR1 SGHRS and CDR2 YFSETQ come from the germline V gene. The CDR3 DNA reads TGCGCCAGCAGCTTGGCCTCGGGGACAGCCTTCATGAACACTGAAGCTTTCTTT. Amino acid sequence: CASSLASGTAFMNTEAFF.

This clone occurred once. The rearrangement links TRBV2 to TRBJ1-2; 7 positions agree with TRBD1. Losses at the gene ends were 3 bases for V and 8 bases for J; bases not matched to a gene: 6. Looked up from germline, CDR1 is SNHLY and CDR2 is FYNNEI. CDR3 length: 13 residues. In DNA form, the CDR3 reads TGTGCCAGCAGTGAGGGGACAGTCAGCGGCTACACCTTC. It yields the protein CASSEGTVSGYTF.

CDR3 sequence: CASSLPGLPYNEQFF. CDR3 DNA: TGTGCCAGCAGCTTACCGGGACTCCCGTACAATGAGCAGTTCTTC. V is TRBV13 and J is TRBJ2-1; D is perhaps TRBD2 (6 bases). CDR3 length: 15 amino acids. The V end lost 2 bases, the J end lost 4 bases, and 12 bases lay between the germline ends. Germline values: CDR1 PRHDT, CDR2 FYEKMQ (reference sequence). Together with reference TRBV13 and TRBJ2-1, the CDR3 gives the full variable domain: AAGVIQSPRHLIKEKRETATLKCYPIPRHDTVYWYQQGPGQDPQFLISFYEKMQSDKGSIPDRFSAQQFSDYHSELNMSSLELGDSALYFCASSLPGLPYNEQFFGPGTRLTVL.

Concerning this clone itself: This sample includes further DNA sequences coding for the same CDR3. V and J are TRBV5-1 and TRBJ2-7, with D uncertain. CDR1 and CDR2 from the germline V gene are SGHRS and YFSETQ. The CDR3 loop spans 13 amino acids. V was shortened by 2 bases and J by 0 bases, with 6 bases between the two germline ends. The CDR3 region has the DNA TGCGCCAGCAGCTTACGGAGCTCCTACGAGCAGTACTTC. Its protein product is CASSLRSSYEQYF.

This chain links TRBV11-3 with TRBJ1-5; 7 bases map to TRBD1. Losses at the gene ends were 3 bases for V and 3 bases for J; bases not matched to a gene: 5. The V gene's germline CDR1 is SGHNT and CDR2 YENEEA. The CDR3 covers 15 residues. The CDR3 coding sequence is TGTGCCAGCAGCTTCCGGGGACAGTACAATCAGCCCCAGCATTTT. This translates into CASSFRGQYNQPQHF.